A selection of T cell receptor beta chains follows, all from one sample in a study. TCRdb re-called the 5' RACE reads through MiXCR, storing one row per CDR3 protein. The sample contains tens of thousands of distinct CDR3 sequences, approximately 27% of which appear only once. Specimen: naive CD4+ T cells sorted from a lymph node. The receptors shown here come from a female donor with breast cancer. The CDR3 runs from the conserved cysteine through the conserved F or W. The order of the fields is D gene, clone size, J gene, V gene, CDR3 protein, CDR3 DNA. D genes are given only for firm matches. The listing skips clone size in some rows; elsewhere it reads once, few, many or a size class.

D: TRBD2
size: few
J: TRBJ2-5
V: TRBV5-1
CDR3: CASSLSGGPVETQYF
DNA: TGCGCCAGCAGCTTGTCGGGAGGGCCCGTGGAGACCCAGTACTTC

D: TRBD1
size: .
J: TRBJ2-2
V: TRBV4-1
CDR3: CASSWGQGDTGELFF
DNA: TGCGCCAGCAGCTGGGGACAGGGGGACACCGGGGAGCTGTTTTTT

D: .
size: .
J: TRBJ2-5
V: TRBV5-1
CDR3: CASSPRGRSETQYF
DNA: TGCGCCAGCAGCCCTCGGGGAAGGAGTGAGACCCAGTACTTC

D: .
size: .
J: TRBJ2-5
V: TRBV4-1
CDR3: CASSQERGTETQYF
DNA: TGCGCCAGCAGCCAGGAAAGAGGTACTGAGACCCAGTACTTC

D: TRBD2
size: many
J: TRBJ2-7
V: TRBV20-1
CDR3: CSARGHRDYEFYEQYF
DNA: TGCAGTGCTAGAGGCCACCGGGACTACGAATTCTACGAGCAGTACTTC

D: TRBD2
size: few
J: TRBJ2-1
V: TRBV24-1
CDR3: CATSDWAGGYNEQFF
DNA: TGTGCCACCAGTGATTGGGCGGGAGGCTACAATGAGCAGTTCTTC

D: .
size: .
J: TRBJ2-1
V: TRBV7-6
CDR3: CASSFSQYNEQFF
DNA: TGTGCCAGCAGCTTTTCACAATACAATGAGCAGTTCTTC

D: .
size: .
J: TRBJ2-2
V: TRBV6-2/TRBV6-3
CDR3: CASSRTGELFF
DNA: TGTGCCAGCAGTCGTACCGGGGAGCTGTTTTTT

D: .
size: many
J: TRBJ1-4
V: TRBV5-1
CDR3: CASSLMGRNEKLFF
DNA: TGCGCCAGCAGCTTGATGGGCCGGAATGAAAAACTGTTTTTT

D: .
size: .
J: TRBJ1-1
V: TRBV2
CDR3: CASSERSGAFF
DNA: TGTGCCAGCAGTGAAAGGTCTGGAGCTTTCTTT

D: .
size: few
J: TRBJ1-1
V: TRBV29-1
CDR3: CSGGSPNTEAFF
DNA: TGCAGCGGGGGGTCCCCCAACACTGAAGCTTTCTTT

D: .
size: few
J: TRBJ2-1
V: TRBV6-2/TRBV6-3
CDR3: CASSNLREQSF
DNA: TGTGCCAGCAGTAACCTAAGAGAGCAGTCCTTC

D: TRBD1
size: .
J: TRBJ2-7
V: TRBV7-8
CDR3: CASSSVATGGVYEQYF
DNA: TGTGCCAGCAGCTCCGTGGCGACAGGGGGGGTATACGAGCAGTACTTC

D: .
size: few
J: TRBJ1-4
V: TRBV5-1
CDR3: CASSLARGGANEKLFF
DNA: TGCGCCAGCAGCTTGGCCCGTGGGGGGGCCAATGAAAAACTGTTTTTT

D: .
size: many
J: TRBJ2-2
V: TRBV9
CDR3: CASSGHRNRDGELFF
DNA: TGTGCCAGCAGCGGACACAGGAATAGGGACGGGGAGCTGTTTTTT

D: .
size: many
J: TRBJ2-1
V: TRBV29-1
CDR3: CSVEDSSPVF
DNA: TGCAGCGTTGAAGATAGTTCCCCCGTCTTC

D: TRBD2
size: medium-sized
J: TRBJ2-3
V: TRBV18
CDR3: CASSPPSTGGSDTQYF
DNA: TGTGCCAGCTCACCACCGTCGACGGGAGGGTCAGATACGCAGTATTTT

D: TRBD2
size: .
J: TRBJ2-1
V: TRBV6-5
CDR3: CASSQSGPRGIYNEQFF
DNA: TGTGCCAGCAGCCAGTCGGGGCCGCGGGGGATATACAATGAGCAGTTCTTC

D: .
size: few
J: TRBJ2-1
V: TRBV5-1
CDR3: CASRLVWTPKGEQFF
DNA: TGCGCCAGCCGCTTGGTTTGGACCCCGAAGGGAGAGCAGTTCTTC

D: TRBD2
size: many
J: TRBJ2-7
V: TRBV20-1
CDR3: CSARLADYEQYF
DNA: TGCAGTGCCCGGCTAGCGGACTACGAGCAGTACTTC

D: TRBD1
size: medium-sized
J: TRBJ1-2
V: TRBV6-5
CDR3: CASSYSRTGRYGYTF
DNA: TGTGCCAGCAGTTACTCGAGGACAGGGCGGTATGGCTACACCTTC

D: TRBD2
size: .
J: TRBJ2-2
V: TRBV6-5
CDR3: CASSPGLAKMNTGELFF
DNA: TGTGCCAGCAGTCCGGGACTAGCGAAAATGAACACCGGGGAGCTGTTTTTT

D: .
size: .
J: TRBJ1-4
V: TRBV21-1
CDR3: CTSSRQGTNEKLFF
DNA: TGTACCAGCTCCCGACAGGGTACTAATGAAAAACTGTTTTTT

D: TRBD2
size: .
J: TRBJ2-7
V: TRBV28
CDR3: CATEHLPGLAGGGYEQYF
DNA: TGTGCCACCGAACACCTCCCGGGACTAGCGGGGGGTGGGTACGAGCAGTACTTC

D: .
size: .
J: TRBJ2-7
V: TRBV12-3/TRBV12-4
CDR3: CASSKTGYEQHF
DNA: TGTGCCAGCAGTAAAACGGGCTACGAGCAGCACTTC

D: .
size: few
J: TRBJ1-1
V: TRBV18
CDR3: CASSPLHPATEAFF
DNA: TGTGCCAGCTCACCACTCCATCCGGCCACTGAAGCTTTCTTT

D: TRBD2
size: .
J: TRBJ2-7
V: TRBV6-1
CDR3: CASSTQTSIRYF
DNA: TGTGCCAGCAGTACGCAGACTAGCATAAGGTACTTC

D: .
size: once
J: TRBJ1-2
V: TRBV29-1
CDR3: CSVGVLISDSLNYGYTF
DNA: TGCAGCGTTGGAGTTTTGATCTCGGACAGCCTGAACTATGGCTACACCTTC

D: .
size: few
J: TRBJ2-2
V: TRBV12-3/TRBV12-4
CDR3: CASSIASMGTGELFF
DNA: TGTGCCAGCAGCATAGCTAGCATGGGCACCGGGGAGCTGTTTTTT

D: TRBD1
size: .
J: TRBJ1-5
V: TRBV12-3/TRBV12-4
CDR3: CASSPDRGAQPQHF
DNA: TGTGCCAGCAGTCCAGACAGGGGTGCTCAGCCCCAGCATTTT

D: .
size: .
J: TRBJ2-7
V: TRBV7-8
CDR3: CASRVEGAYEQYF
DNA: TGTGCCAGCAGGGTGGAGGGGGCCTACGAGCAGTACTTC

D: .
size: few
J: TRBJ1-2
V: TRBV20-1
CDR3: CSAGQPHGYTF
DNA: TGCAGTGCCGGGCAGCCTCACGGCTACACCTTC

D: TRBD2
size: .
J: TRBJ2-7
V: TRBV20-1
CDR3: CSAREGGPSHEQYF
DNA: TGCAGTGCTAGAGAGGGAGGGCCGAGCCACGAGCAGTACTTC

D: .
size: once
J: TRBJ1-5
V: TRBV4-2
CDR3: CASSQVVEGANQPQHF
DNA: TGTGCCAGCAGCCAAGTCGTTGAAGGGGCGAATCAGCCCCAGCATTTT

D: .
size: .
J: TRBJ2-1
V: TRBV7-2
CDR3: CASSLGRGTYNEQFF
DNA: TGTGCCAGCAGCTTAGGGAGGGGGACCTACAATGAGCAGTTCTTC

D: .
size: .
J: TRBJ2-5
V: TRBV20-1
CDR3: CSAIKESRLTQYF
DNA: TGCAGTGCTATAAAAGAATCCCGGCTGACGCAGTACTTC

D: .
size: .
J: TRBJ2-1
V: TRBV5-5
CDR3: CASSLNYGSAYNEQFF
DNA: TGTGCCAGCAGCTTGAATTATGGGAGTGCTTACAATGAGCAGTTCTTC

D: TRBD2
size: .
J: TRBJ2-1
V: TRBV7-2
CDR3: CASSLTREAYNEQFF
DNA: TGTGCCAGCAGCTTAACCCGGGAGGCCTACAATGAGCAGTTCTTC

D: .
size: .
J: TRBJ2-5
V: TRBV6-2/TRBV6-3
CDR3: CASKLRQIPQETQYF
DNA: TGTGCCAGCAAACTCAGACAGATCCCCCAAGAGACCCAGTACTTC

D: .
size: .
J: TRBJ2-5
V: TRBV5-1
CDR3: CASSLYSDQETQYF
DNA: TGCGCCAGCAGCTTATACAGCGATCAAGAGACCCAGTACTTC

D: TRBD1
size: .
J: TRBJ1-6
V: TRBV20-1
CDR3: CSAREGTGLSPLHF
DNA: TGCAGTGCTAGAGAAGGGACAGGACTTTCACCCCTCCACTTT

D: .
size: .
J: TRBJ2-5
V: TRBV29-1
CDR3: CSVGPVLLETQYF
DNA: TGCAGCGTCGGGCCCGTTTTATTGGAGACCCAGTACTTC

D: TRBD1
size: many
J: TRBJ1-2
V: TRBV7-2
CDR3: CASSPRDRDGYTF
DNA: TGTGCCAGCAGCCCTCGGGACAGGGACGGCTACACCTTC

D: .
size: few
J: TRBJ2-7
V: TRBV15
CDR3: CATSGKRASYEQYF
DNA: TGTGCCACCAGTGGAAAGCGGGCCTCCTACGAGCAGTACTTC

D: .
size: medium-sized
J: TRBJ2-2
V: TRBV29-1
CDR3: CSVDDTGELFF
DNA: TGCAGCGTTGACGACACCGGGGAGCTGTTTTTT

D: TRBD2
size: many
J: TRBJ2-3
V: TRBV7-3
CDR3: CASSSRGDQDTQYF
DNA: TGTGCCAGCAGCTCGCGGGGGGACCAAGATACGCAGTATTTT

D: .
size: .
J: TRBJ1-1
V: TRBV20-1
CDR3: CSASRWGMNTGAFF
DNA: TGCAGTGCTTCTCGGTGGGGGATGAACACTGGAGCTTTCTTC

D: TRBD1
size: medium-sized
J: TRBJ2-1
V: TRBV9
CDR3: CASSVASGQGAGGAQQFF
DNA: TGTGCCAGCAGCGTAGCTAGTGGACAGGGGGCCGGGGGGGCCCAGCAGTTCTTC

D: .
size: few
J: TRBJ2-3
V: TRBV7-9
CDR3: CASSPGTFRTDTQYF
DNA: TGTGCCAGCAGCCCAGGGACGTTCCGCACAGATACGCAGTATTTT

D: TRBD1
size: few
J: TRBJ1-2
V: TRBV7-6
CDR3: CASSPPGQGDYGYTF
DNA: TGTGCCAGCAGCCCGCCGGGACAGGGAGACTATGGCTACACCTTC

D: .
size: few
J: TRBJ2-3
V: TRBV7-2
CDR3: CASSLVLRDTQYF
DNA: TGTGCCAGCAGCCTGGTCCTGAGAGATACGCAGTATTTT

D: TRBD1
size: .
J: TRBJ2-7
V: TRBV20-1
CDR3: CSALGQLLSYEQYF
DNA: TGCAGTGCTTTGGGACAGCTCTTGTCCTACGAGCAGTACTTC

D: .
size: .
J: TRBJ2-7
V: TRBV5-1
CDR3: CASSLEAEPYEQYF
DNA: TGCGCCAGCAGCTTGGAAGCGGAACCTTACGAGCAGTACTTC

D: .
size: .
J: TRBJ1-5
V: TRBV4-1
CDR3: CASSQDQGLGNQPQHF
DNA: TGCGCCAGCAGCCAAGATCAGGGGCTGGGCAATCAGCCCCAGCATTTT

D: .
size: few
J: TRBJ1-5
V: TRBV6-6
CDR3: CASSFSGAHQPQHF
DNA: TGTGCCAGCAGTTTTAGTGGGGCGCATCAGCCCCAGCATTTT

D: .
size: few
J: TRBJ2-1
V: TRBV4-2
CDR3: CASSQVAGQKSGEQFF
DNA: TGTGCCAGCAGCCAAGTGGCGGGGCAAAAGTCGGGTGAGCAGTTCTTC

D: TRBD1
size: few
J: TRBJ1-1
V: TRBV20-1
CDR3: CSARKGTGGPNTEAFF
DNA: TGCAGTGCTAGAAAAGGGACAGGGGGCCCGAACACTGAAGCTTTCTTT

D: TRBD1
size: .
J: TRBJ2-7
V: TRBV29-1
CDR3: CSAQTGVGKEQYF
DNA: TGCAGCGCCCAAACAGGGGTCGGGAAAGAGCAGTACTTC

D: TRBD1
size: many
J: TRBJ1-5
V: TRBV4-2
CDR3: CASSQDRGGTGNNQPQHF
DNA: TGTGCCAGCAGCCAAGATCGAGGGGGCACCGGTAACAATCAGCCCCAGCATTTT

D: .
size: few
J: TRBJ2-2
V: TRBV12-3/TRBV12-4
CDR3: CASSLMYAGGELFF
DNA: TGTGCCAGCAGTTTGATGTACGCGGGCGGGGAGCTGTTTTTT